The following is a T cell receptor beta chain sequence with its context. The antigen it recognizes is unknown. Base qualities are not provided; no much larger clone lies one nucleotide away. The cohort was made up of about 670 healthy bone marrow donors. Cohort members were all nominally healthy when sampled, although unrecorded immune exposures were likely present. The donor tested CMV seronegative, placing the donor among the roughly 350 seronegative members of the cohort. A peripheral blood sample was collected from each donor, and TCR beta sequencing was performed on peripheral blood mononuclear cells. Genomic DNA was extracted from the blood cell samples with the Qiagen DNeasy Blood Extraction Kit. This entry belongs to a study of cytomegalovirus exposure and HLA in healthy donors (dated by TCRdb to between 2016 and 2019). Broadly, across the study: An earlier analysis of 550 to 700 of the donors reported 250 to 350 Gb of sequence data and about 100 million unique TCR beta sequences from some 180 million T cells. Approximately 300 gigabases of sequencing data and 91 million or so unique TCR sequences made up an early release that covered 640 HLA-typed donors. Among the approximately 400 genotyped donors, around 81% belonged to the genetic ancestry cluster associated with self-reported Caucasian donors. The study aimed to test whether cataloging public T cell receptors could reveal signatures of past pathogen exposure. The study used immunosequencing to profile the T cell repertoires of some 600 subjects and linked those repertoires to cytomegalovirus serostatus. Along with the approximately 650-subject first cohort, a separate validation cohort of some 130 different subjects was used. High-throughput TCR immunosequencing, statistical association of individual TCRs with disease status, and machine learning were combined to predict cytomegalovirus infection status. To study patterns of TCR occurrence, a later analysis re-analyzed previously published TCR beta repertoires from hundreds of donors and added high-resolution HLA genotyping. Rather than using new phenotypic data, the later analysis identified candidate immune exposures from TCR beta sequences and from how often those sequences occurred across donors. An earlier analysis of 450 to 750 of the donors used high-throughput TCR beta sequencing to judge whether each TCR beta V gene segment behaved as functional or pseudogenic. Donor age, sex, ethnicity and CMV serostatus were compiled together with the repertoire data. A later genetic analysis took genome-wide SNP genotypes for about 55% of the 666 donors and used that subset as a discovery cohort. Every discovery cohort repertoire had been produced on one sequencing platform. Class I and class II HLA loci were covered by the typing at four-digit resolution. Typing coverage varied by locus: roughly 629-630 donors for A, B, C, DRB1 and DQB1; some 520 for DQA1; some 610 for DPA1; approximately 450 for DPB1. Several DR-DQ haplotypes were treated as single units for association and clustering because of strong linkage in the cohort. On average, roughly 250,000 unique TCR beta nucleotide sequences were sequenced per donor among some 430 genotyped donors of the cohort, with about 17% of those sequences being non-productive.

CDR1 and CDR2, per the germline V gene (reference sequence), are LNHDA and SQIVND. V lost 5 bases and J lost 3 bases; the stretch between them is 12 bases long. The CDR3 runs 14 amino acids, cysteine and phenylalanine included. Only the CDR3 region is kept as DNA, spanning 42 bases read in frame from base 1. Libraries were prepared through the immunoSEQ multiplex PCR assay. A mixture of 60 forward primers for TCR Vbeta segments and 13 reverse primers for TCR Jbeta segments was used in the multiplex PCR. The CDR3 region of rearranged TCR beta genes was amplified from genomic DNA with a multiplex PCR assay. The amplified TCR beta libraries were sequenced on the Illumina HiSeq System as 87-base-pair reads. In the paper's pipeline: A later analysis counted 65 million to 90 million unique TCR beta chains across the 550 to 800 repertoires, and around 9.9 million of these chains were shared by at least two donors. Raw reads were error-corrected and collapsed into unique sequences by a nearest-neighbor algorithm in which closely related sequences were merged to remove PCR and sequencing errors. V, D and J gene segments were assigned by aligning CDR3 sequences to IMGT reference sequences. For a sequence to be retained, a match of at least six nucleotides was required to both a V gene segment and a J gene segment. A rearrangement counted as productive if the CDR3 had no stop codons and remained in frame with V and J, and every other rearrangement counted as non-productive. Following IMGT convention, CDR3 was defined as the stretch from the second conserved V-encoded cysteine to the conserved J-encoded phenylalanine. Sequences without an unambiguous match to a single V gene segment were excluded from the earlier analysis of 450 to 750 of the donors. An earlier analysis of some 610 of the donors called V segments functional above 56.7% productive rearrangements and segregating when the between-donor standard deviation exceeded 5%. A statistical classification framework was built to diagnose cytomegalovirus status from the catalog of TCR beta chain sequences. A later analysis assigned V and J genes by comparing TCR nucleotide sequences with IMGT/GENE-DB human TR gene sequences. The TCRdist pipeline was used in a later analysis to assign CDR3 sequences and most-parsimonious VDJ recombination scenarios. In a later analysis, every TCR beta chain was defined by the combination of its CDR3 amino acid sequence and its V-gene family, and reads without a unique V-gene family were dropped. To address suspected cross-contamination and a sequencing artifact, a later analysis removed several hundred highly shared, low-generation-probability nucleotide sequences. A later analysis calculated a clonal expansion index for each public chain from normalized within-repertoire ranks of inferred template counts. Generation probabilities in a later analysis came from a VDJ recombination model fitted to out-of-frame rearrangements, and those results were checked against IGoR. In a later analysis, hypergeometric tests were used to score TCR-TCR, TCR-HLA and TCR-CMV co-occurrence, with a repertoire-size bias correction applied to TCR pairs. To estimate false discovery rates, a later analysis permuted the HLA or CMV assignments 20 times. A later analysis grouped co-occurring TCRs with DBSCAN, adding TCRdist sequence similarity when clustering within HLA-allele-positive subsets. Co-occurrence clustering excluded repertoires with fewer than 30,000 or more than 120,000 public chains, plus five with anomalous nucleotide sharing. As stored in TCRdb, this immuneACCESS dataset retains in-frame rearrangements with V and J assigned. A fraction of the clones does not appear; measured against another copy, unresolved V genes explain less than half of the discrepancy, and the remainder lacks a known reason. The DNA was the basis for D and trimming; V, J and clone size are from that table. The sample yields about 170,000 clones; approximately 88% were counted once. 0.95% to 1.5% of the sample lies in the top ten.

What the work shows at the level of the full study, not this receptor alone: Broadly in line with IMGT annotations, most TCR beta V segments showed up in productive rearrangements about 87% or about 30% of the time in an earlier analysis of 450 to 750 of the donors. In a later analysis, most CMV-associated TCR beta chains were found to appear HLA-restricted, with HLA associations seemingly driven largely by CMV exposure. Correlated functional status among segregating V segments might reflect linkage disequilibrium, but an unknown experimental factor could not be ruled out. CMV serostatus was the only immune exposure information available for the cohort. In a later analysis, HLA-associated TCR beta chains were found to be more clonally expanded and to have lower generation probabilities than equally common non-associated chains. Because counts were too low, about 18 rarely observed V segments, including chromosome 9 orphons, were excluded from the earlier analysis of 587 of the donors. Cytomegalovirus status was reported to be diagnosed by the classifier with high specificity and sensitivity in both the original and validation cohorts. A later genetic analysis reported fewer N-insertions in productive TCRs among donors in an Asian-associated ancestry cluster than the roughly 650-donor mean. In a later analysis, the rate of TCR association differed among HLA loci, with DRB1 alleles having the most associated TCRs and HLA-C alleles having the fewest. Because HLA typing was missing for some donors at each locus, association tests included only the typed subset. A later analysis reported that several top co-occurrence clusters appeared linked to parvovirus B19, influenza, CMV and Epstein-Barr virus. Assigning TCR associations to individual alleles was difficult when HLA alleles, especially DR and DQ, strongly co-occurred. In this cohort, only TCR beta chains were sequenced, and detectable features were limited by the absence of alpha or paired-chain data. In a later genetic analysis, a missense DCLRE1C variant was associated with V-gene and J-gene trimming of TCR beta chains, and the association was replicated in an independent cohort. It was suggested by the authors that the approach could potentially be generalized to other disease states and immunological phenotypes. Roughly uniform sequencing depth across donors was assumed in presence/absence analyses, although this assumption may not hold. In a later analysis, some 18,000 TCR beta sequences were associated with specific HLA alleles at a false discovery rate of 0.05. A cluster of highly shared sequence variants was judged likely to be a technical artifact of the sequencing pipeline. In vitro tests confirmed that a few of the cytomegalovirus-associated TCR beta chains recognize cytomegalovirus antigens. A further reported finding was that TCR beta sequences accurately predicted the HLA-A and HLA-B alleles for most subjects in the first cohort. In the study, roughly 160 TCR beta chains were listed as associated with cytomegalovirus. Across donors, most TCR sequences were observed very rarely, whereas some public TCRs were present in many individuals. Some IMGT-functional V segments, including TRBV6-2 and TRBV6-3, could not be distinguished by the 87-base-pair reads and were therefore excluded.

Material for sequencing was PBMCs. The chain links TRBV19 with TRBJ2-3; the D gene is perhaps TRBD2, from 5 matching bases. The sequence derives from a boy aged 2 to 9 in good health and CMV-seronegative. The sequenced DNA is TGTGCCAGTAGTCTAGGAGGACTTACAGATACGCAGTATTTT. Translated, it gives CASSLGGLTDTQYF.